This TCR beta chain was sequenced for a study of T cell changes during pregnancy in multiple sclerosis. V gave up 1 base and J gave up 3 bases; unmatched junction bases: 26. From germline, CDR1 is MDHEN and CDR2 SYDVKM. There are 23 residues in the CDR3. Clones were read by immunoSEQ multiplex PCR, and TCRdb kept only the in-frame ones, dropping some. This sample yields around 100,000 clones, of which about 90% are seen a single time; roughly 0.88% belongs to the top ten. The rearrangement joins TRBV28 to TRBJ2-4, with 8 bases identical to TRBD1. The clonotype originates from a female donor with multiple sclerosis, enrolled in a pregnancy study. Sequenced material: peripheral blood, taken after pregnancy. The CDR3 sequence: CASSLSLAQGALNNNPDKNIQYF. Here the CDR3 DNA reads TGTGCCAGCAGTTTATCCCTTGCCCAGGGGGCTCTTAACAATAACCCCGACAAAAACATTCAGTACTTC.